The clone carrying this T cell receptor beta chain was found a few times. This entry belongs to a study of blood T cell repertoires in COVID-19. Trimming took off 2 bases at V and 0 bases at J, with 11 bases between the two ends. The CDR3 covers 16 residues. From germline, CDR1 is MNHEY and CDR2 SVGAGI. The method was immunoSEQ multiplex PCR; TCRdb's version includes in-frame clones alone and lacks a portion of them. This sample has 200,000 to 250,000 clones, with around 81% found just once. The sample taken for sequencing was PBMCs or T cells enriched from blood (not recorded which). This TCR derives from a woman in her forties or fifties with acute COVID-19. The chain carries TRBV6-5 and TRBJ1-5; tentatively, D is TRBD1 (6 bases). CDR3 sequence (DNA): TGTGCCAGCAGTTACACAGGGCAATATAGCAATCAGCCCCAGCATTTT. Translating it yields CASSYTGQYSNQPQHF.